Presented here are 32 T cell receptor beta chains from one specimen sequenced in a study of cytomegalovirus exposure and HLA in healthy donors. The PCR made use of 60 Vbeta and 13 Jbeta primers. Only in-frame clones appear in the TCRdb table, and some are missing; sequencing was by immunoSEQ multiplex PCR. The table records about 140,000 clones, around 76% of them present only once. Sequenced: PBMCs. The receptors shown here come from a male donor in good health and CMV-seronegative.

J is TRBJ2-7 and V is TRBV19; D may be TRBD1 (5 bases). Trimming left V 6 bases short and J 7 bases short, with 22 bases between. Germline lookup yields CDR1 LNHDA and CDR2 SQIVND (reference sequence). The CDR3 is made up of 15 amino acids. CDR3 sequence (DNA): TGTGCCAGTAGCCCCATTGAAGGCAGGGTTTGGGAGCAGTACTTC. Protein sequence: CASSPIEGRVWEQYF.

Concerning this clone itself: Other DNA sequences from this sample encode an identical CDR3 as well. The chain is built from TRBV5-1 and TRBJ2-1; D may be TRBD1 (7 bases). V shed 2 bases and J shed 6 bases, with 15 bases lying between them. This CDR3 has 15 amino acids. Germline values: CDR1 SGHRS, CDR2 YFSETQ. The CDR3 reads CASSLGGGVGNEQFF. As DNA, the CDR3 is TGCGCCAGCAGCTTAGGAGGGGGCGTTGGCAATGAGCAGTTCTTC.

This clone has only one observation. The CDR3 loop reads CASSYSRPGEAFF. The CDR3 bases are TGTGCCAGCAGTTACTCGAGGCCGGGAGAAGCTTTCTTT. The chain carries TRBV6-5 and TRBJ1-1; the D is unclear. Per germline, CDR1 MNHEY and CDR2 SVGAGI. The V gene lost 0 bases and the J gene lost 8 bases, with 10 bases spanning the gap. CDR3 size: 13 residues.

The chain recombines TRBV5-4 with TRBJ2-7, with 13 bases identical to TRBD2. The germline gives CDR1 SGHNT, CDR2 YYREEE (reference sequence). V was clipped by 4 bases and J by 3 bases; unmatched bases: 4. CDR3 size: 15 residues. In nucleotides, the CDR3 is TGTGCCAGCAGCGCAAGGACTAGCGGGAGCTACGAGCAGTACTTC. Protein: CASSARTSGSYEQYF.

This chain links TRBV2 with TRBJ2-7; no clear D gene. Looked up from germline, CDR1 is SNHLY and CDR2 is FYNNEI. CDR3 length: 12 amino acids. Trimming stripped 8 bases from V and 2 bases from J, with 10 bases between. The CDR3 nucleotides read TGTGCCAGCCTAGACGGAACCTACGAGCAGTACTTC. Protein product: CASLDGTYEQYF.

For this clone: Distinct nucleotide sequences in the sample also encode this CDR3. The V call is TRBV5-1, the J call TRBJ2-7; D is unclear. The CDR3 sequence is 13 residues long. Germline lookup yields CDR1 SGHRS and CDR2 YFSETQ. V was cut by 1 base and J by 7 bases, with 12 bases left in between. For the CDR3, the DNA is TGCGCCAGCAGCTTGACACGAGTCGGGGAGCAGTACTTC. This sequence encodes CASSLTRVGEQYF.

The V and J genes are TRBV29-1 and TRBJ1-4; 10 bases map to TRBD1. J was trimmed by 7 bases and V by 7 bases; bases with no gene match: 6. The CDR3 totals 13 residues. Germline V gene sequence: CDR1 SQVTM, CDR2 ANQGSEA. CDR3: CSARQGAREKLFF. The CDR3 bases are TGCAGCGCCCGACAGGGGGCGCGTGAAAAACTGTTTTTT.

This clone has a single count. The rearrangement joins TRBV5-1 to TRBJ2-1; 7 nucleotides align to TRBD1. The CDR3 totals 15 residues. J lost 3 bases, V lost 3 bases, and 6 bases had no gene match. CDR1 is SGHRS, CDR2 YFSETQ, per germline. CDR3 residues: CASSWLGTDYNEQFF. The CDR3 coding sequence is TGCGCCAGCAGCTGGCTCGGGACAGACTACAATGAGCAGTTCTTC. The variable domain in full, with the rest retrieved from reference TRBV5-1 and TRBJ2-1, is KAGVTQTPRYLIKTRGQQVTLSCSPISGHRSVSWYQQTPGQGLQFLFEYFSETQRNKGNFPGRFSGRQFSNSRSEMNVSTLELGDSALYLCASSWLGTDYNEQFFGPGTRLTVL.

This chain joins TRBV18 and TRBJ1-1; D is unclear. CDR1 KGHSH and CDR2 LQKENI come from the germline V gene. V lost 4 bases, J lost 4 bases, and 13 bases lay in between. This CDR3 comprises 14 residues. CDR3 in DNA: TGTGCCAGCTCACAAGTGGAGAAGAGCACTGAAGCTTTCTTT. Its translation: CASSQVEKSTEAFF.

The chain recombines TRBV5-6 with TRBJ2-7; tentative D call: TRBD2 (5 bases). This CDR3 contains 14 residues. Germline CDR1 is SGHDT and CDR2 is YYEEEE. Trimming cost V 2 bases and J 3 bases, with 12 bases left between them. CDR3 sequence (DNA): TGTGCCAGCAGCTTTACGGGAAACAACTACGAGCAGTACTTC. Residues: CASSFTGNNYEQYF.

The chain carries TRBV7-8 and TRBJ1-2; 8 bases line up with TRBD1. J was trimmed by 4 bases and V by 2 bases; bases with no gene match: 6. This CDR3 is 15 amino acids long. Germline V lookup: CDR1 SGHVS, CDR2 FQNEAQ. In DNA form, the CDR3 reads TGTGCCAGCAGCTTATTGTCAGGGGGCGGCTATGGCTACACCTTC. It encodes CASSLLSGGGYGYTF.

The CDR3 coding sequence is TGTGCCAGTAGGAGGGAGGGTAGCAATCAGCCCCAGCATTTT. Translating gives CASRREGSNQPQHF. The chain carries TRBV19 and TRBJ1-5; no reliable D call. CDR3 length equals 14 residues. V lost 6 bases and J lost 0, with 9 bases in between. Per germline, CDR1 LNHDA and CDR2 SQIVND (reference sequence).

The table lists this clone with a few counts. The chain links TRBV15 to TRBJ2-1; TRBD1 might be the D (5 bases). The V end was cut by 3 bases, the J end by 2 bases, with 14 bases between. Germline-derived CDR1 and CDR2 are LNHNV and YYDKDF (reference sequence). This CDR3 contains 16 residues. Here the CDR3 DNA reads TGTGCCACCAGCAGCGCAGACCGCAGGGCCTACAATGAGCAGTTCTTC. This translates into CATSSADRRAYNEQFF.

This clone came up a few times. The CDR3 protein is CASSRNAVSYEQYF. CDR3 sequence (DNA): TGCGCCAGCAGCCGTAATGCAGTCTCCTACGAGCAGTACTTC. The chain combines TRBV4-1 with TRBJ2-7; no reliable D call. The germline gives CDR1 MGHRA, CDR2 YSYEKL. V shed 4 bases and J shed 0 bases, with 10 bases lying between them. This CDR3 contains 14 residues.

V gene TRBV4-1 combines with J gene TRBJ2-3; 12 bases agree with TRBD2. Germline V gives CDR1 MGHRA, CDR2 YSYEKL. Unmatched junction bases numbered 14, after V lost 1 base and J lost 0 bases. The CDR3 has 21 amino acids. CDR3 protein: CASSQVEGSSGGETSTDTQYF. DNA of the CDR3: TGCGCCAGCAGCCAAGTCGAAGGGTCTAGCGGGGGGGAGACTAGCACAGATACGCAGTATTTT.

Ten or more counts support this clone. The chain is built from TRBV6-4 and TRBJ2-2; 11 nucleotides match TRBD1. V trimming: 2 bases; J trimming: 5 bases; junction bases outside the gene matches: 7. This CDR3 is built from 17 residues. Germline assignment: CDR1 MRHNA and CDR2 SNTAGT. CDR3 residues: CASSDELGTGGTGELFF. For the CDR3, the DNA is TGTGCCAGCAGTGACGAGCTGGGGACAGGGGGAACCGGGGAGCTGTTTTTT.

The chain is built from TRBV6-5 and TRBJ1-2, with D hard to call. Trimming stripped 11 bases from V and 2 bases from J, with 12 bases between. Looked up from germline, CDR1 is MNHEY and CDR2 is SVGAGI. The CDR3 runs to 12 residues. For the CDR3, the DNA is TGTGCCGCCTCGACATCCAACTATGGCTACACCTTC. It translates to CAASTSNYGYTF.

Of note for this clone: A read error may produce the germline difference seen at one junction end. The chain joins TRBV6-5 to TRBJ1-1, with 10 bases matching TRBD1. The CDR3 is made up of 16 amino acids. CDR1 MNHEY and CDR2 SVGAGI come from the germline V gene. CDR3 bases: TGTGCCCGCAGTTATGCGACAGGGGGCAGGGGCGCTGAAGCTTTCTTT. Its protein product is CARSYATGGRGAEAFF.

Worth noting for this clone: Compared with germline, one end of the junction differs, possibly owing to a read error. The chain has TRBV9 and TRBJ1-1; possibly TRBD1 for D (5 bases). Germline loops: CDR1 SGDLS, CDR2 YYNGEE. This CDR3 is built from 15 residues. The CDR3 sequence is CSSSAHRSPNTEAFF. CDR3 coding DNA: TGTTCCAGCAGCGCCCACAGGTCCCCGAACACTGAAGCTTTCTTT.

This chain uses TRBV4-3 with TRBJ1-6, with a weak D call TRBD1 (5 bases). Trimming took 1 base from V and 8 from J, leaving 9 bases between them. The CDR3 sequence is 14 residues long. The germline V gene has CDR1 LGHNA and CDR2 YSLEER. The CDR3, as DNA: TGCGCCAGCAGCCAAGGACAGTCGGATTCACCCCTCCACTTT. Its protein product is CASSQGQSDSPLHF.

The chain recombines TRBV6-5 with TRBJ1-1; D not certain. CDR3 size: 15 residues. Germline V lookup: CDR1 MNHEY, CDR2 SVGAGI. With 2 bases removed from V and 0 bases from J, the gap between germline ends came to 10 bases. This chain's CDR3 is CASSYGGQLNTEAFF. For the CDR3, the DNA is TGTGCCAGCAGTTACGGTGGGCAGCTGAACACTGAAGCTTTCTTT.

This rearrangement joins TRBV30 to TRBJ1-3, with 8 nucleotides matching TRBD1. The junction had 2 bases not matched to a gene; V was cut back by 0 bases and J by 1 base. CDR1 GTSNPN and CDR2 SVGIG come from the germline V gene (reference sequence). The CDR3 length is 15 residues. The CDR3 is CAWSVTGASGNTIYF. The CDR3 nucleotides are TGTGCCTGGAGTGTGACAGGGGCTTCTGGAAACACCATATATTTT.

This rearrangement joins TRBV19 to TRBJ1-2, with D hard to call. This CDR3 region has 12 residues. The V gene's germline CDR1 is LNHDA and CDR2 SQIVND (reference sequence). Trimming took off 5 bases at V and 7 bases at J, with 11 bases between the two ends. CDR3 in amino acids: CASSPRWSGYTF. The CDR3 DNA reads TGTGCCAGTAGTCCCCGGTGGAGTGGCTACACCTTC.

A single count supports this clone. V and J are TRBV5-1 and TRBJ2-7, with D maybe TRBD2 (6 bases). The germline CDR1 and CDR2 sequences are SGHRS and YFSETQ. V was cut by 4 bases and J by 0 bases, with 11 bases left in between. This CDR3 has 14 residues. CDR3 amino acids: CASSLGGSSYEQYF. The CDR3 DNA follows: TGCGCCAGCAGCCTCGGGGGAAGCTCCTACGAGCAGTACTTC. Full variable domain (outside the CDR3, taken from reference TRBV5-1 and TRBJ2-7): KAGVTQTPRYLIKTRGQQVTLSCSPISGHRSVSWYQQTPGQGLQFLFEYFSETQRNKGNFPGRFSGRQFSNSRSEMNVSTLELGDSALYLCASSLGGSSYEQYFGPGTRLTVT.

The chain recombines TRBV18 with TRBJ1-3, with TRBD1 matching over 9 bases. Germline lookup yields CDR1 KGHSH and CDR2 LQKENI. This CDR3 contains 16 residues. V lost 4 bases to trimming and J lost 2 bases; unmatched junction nucleotides: 6. CDR3 in amino acids: CASSLRDRVAGNTIYF. CDR3 sequence (DNA): TGTGCCAGCTCACTTCGGGACAGGGTGGCTGGAAACACCATATATTTT.

The rearrangement links TRBV13 to TRBJ1-1; 7 bases line up with TRBD1. The CDR3 sequence is 16 residues long. V lost 6 bases, J lost 1 base, and 11 bases stayed unmatched. Per the germline V gene, CDR1 is PRHDT and CDR2 is FYEKMQ (reference sequence). The CDR3 nucleotides are TGTGCCAGCAGGCTAACCCGACAGGGTCCGAACACTGAAGCTTTCTTT. This encodes CASRLTRQGPNTEAFF.

In its sample, this clone was seen a few times. In DNA, the CDR3 is TGCGCCAGCAGCCGAGGGATGGTGTTGACTGAAGCTTTCTTT. This codes for CASSRGMVLTEAFF. The chain has TRBV4-1 and TRBJ1-1; D gene uncertain. This CDR3 region has 14 residues. The V end was cut by 4 bases, the J end by 5 bases, with 14 bases between. Germline CDR1 reads MGHRA; CDR2 reads YSYEKL.

The CDR3 DNA is TGCGCCAGCAGCTTGGTGGGGGCATTTTCTGGAAACACCATATATTTT. It yields the protein CASSLVGAFSGNTIYF. The chain uses TRBV5-1 and TRBJ1-3; perhaps TRBD1 as D (6 bases). The CDR3 is made up of 16 amino acids. Looked up from germline, CDR1 is SGHRS and CDR2 is YFSETQ. The germline V and J ends were trimmed by 0 bases and 1 base, with 11 bases remaining between them.

This chain links TRBV13 with TRBJ2-3; the match to TRBD1 covers 9 bases. Per the germline V gene, CDR1 is PRHDT and CDR2 is FYEKMQ (reference sequence). The trim removed 5 bases at V and 5 bases at J, leaving 5 bases unmatched. This CDR3 has 14 amino acids. CDR3 amino acids: CASSQDRGGDTQYF. The CDR3 nucleotides are TGTGCCAGCAGCCAGGACAGGGGAGGAGATACGCAGTATTTT.

In its sample, this clone was seen a few times. The genes are TRBV5-1 and TRBJ2-7, with TRBD1 matching 8 bases. After removal of 4 bases from V and 0 bases from J, the junction contained 3 bases not matched to a gene. The CDR3 has 14 amino acids. The germline CDR1 and CDR2 sequences are SGHRS and YFSETQ. This CDR3 reads CASSTDRGSYEQYF. The CDR3 bases are TGCGCCAGCAGCACCGACAGGGGCTCCTACGAGCAGTACTTC.

The chain recombines TRBV5-5 with TRBJ1-1, with a possible D match to TRBD1 (6 bases). Germline-derived CDR1 and CDR2 are SGHKS and YYEKEE (reference sequence). The CDR3 runs 14 residues. The V end lost 0 bases, the J end lost 1 base, and 7 bases lay between the germline ends. The chain's CDR3 is CASSLGGQNTEAFF. The CDR3 nucleotides read TGTGCCAGCAGCTTGGGGGGACAGAACACTGAAGCTTTCTTT.

This clone was counted between two and nine times. The rearrangement links TRBV5-4 to TRBJ1-1; 8 bases fit TRBD1. CDR3 length: 16 amino acids. Germline CDR1 is SGHNT and CDR2 is YYREEE (reference sequence). V shed 2 bases and J 2 bases; nucleotides not matched to a gene: 8. The CDR3: CASSFASQGANTEAFF. The CDR3 nucleotides are TGTGCCAGCAGCTTTGCCTCCCAGGGGGCAAACACTGAAGCTTTCTTT.